A single sample is the source of the 4 T cell receptor beta chains below, sequenced in a study of cytomegalovirus exposure and HLA in healthy donors. Assay used: immunoSEQ multiplex PCR; TCRdb lists only in-frame clones, some missing. The sample consists of roughly 60,000 clones, 96% of them appearing once. The source material was PBMCs. The receptors were sampled from a man younger than 35 in good health and CMV-seronegative.

The chain carries TRBV6-4 and TRBJ2-3; 7 nucleotides match TRBD1. Looked up from germline, CDR1 is MRHNA and CDR2 is SNTAGT. V was pared by 0 bases and J by 5 bases, with 2 bases of the junction left unmatched. This CDR3 has 14 residues. CDR3 nucleotides: TGTGCCAGCAGTGACTCAGGGGGCCAAGATACGCAGTATTTT. It encodes CASSDSGGQDTQYF.

This clone appeared a single time. CDR3 protein: CASSLIGAPEAFF. CDR3 sequence (DNA): TGCGCCAGCAGCTTGATAGGGGCCCCTGAAGCTTTCTTT. This rearrangement joins TRBV5-1 to TRBJ1-1, with D perhaps TRBD1 (5 bases). V was pared by 1 base and J by 6 bases, with 10 bases between. The CDR3 extends over 13 amino acids. Looked up from germline, CDR1 is SGHRS and CDR2 is YFSETQ.

The chain has TRBV9 and TRBJ2-6, with a weak D call TRBD1 (6 bases). Germline V gene lookup returns CDR1 SGDLS and CDR2 YYNGEE. V was pared by 0 bases and J by 0 bases, with 10 bases between. The CDR3 loop spans 17 amino acids. This CDR3 reads CASSVAGTPSGANVLTF. The CDR3 DNA reads TGTGCCAGCAGCGTAGCCGGGACACCCTCTGGGGCCAACGTCCTGACTTTC.

V gene TRBV28 combines with J gene TRBJ1-5; tentative D call: TRBD1 (5 bases). The CDR3 extends over 16 amino acids. Germline CDR1 reads MDHEN; CDR2 reads SYDVKM. With 3 bases removed from V and 0 bases from J, the gap between germline ends came to 12 bases. The CDR3 bases are TGTGCCAGCAGTTTTGAAGGGGTTAATAGCAATCAGCCCCAGCATTTT. It codes for CASSFEGVNSNQPQHF.